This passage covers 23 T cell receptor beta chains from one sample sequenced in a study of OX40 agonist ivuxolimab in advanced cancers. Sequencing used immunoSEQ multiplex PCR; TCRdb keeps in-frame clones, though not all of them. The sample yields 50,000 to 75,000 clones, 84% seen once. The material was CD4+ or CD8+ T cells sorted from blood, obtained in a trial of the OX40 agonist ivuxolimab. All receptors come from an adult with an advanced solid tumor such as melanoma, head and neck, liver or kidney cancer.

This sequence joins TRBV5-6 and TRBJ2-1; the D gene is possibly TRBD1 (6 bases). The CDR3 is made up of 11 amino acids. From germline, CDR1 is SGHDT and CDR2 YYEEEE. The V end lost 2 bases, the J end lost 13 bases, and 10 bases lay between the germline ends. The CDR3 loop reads CASSFLGTQFF. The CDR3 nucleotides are TGTGCCAGCAGCTTTCTGGGGACACAGTTCTTC.

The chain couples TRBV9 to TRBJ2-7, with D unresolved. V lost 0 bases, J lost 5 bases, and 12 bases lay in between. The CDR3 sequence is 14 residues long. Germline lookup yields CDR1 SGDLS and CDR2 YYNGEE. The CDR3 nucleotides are TGTGCCAGCAGCGTAGTGGAAACCTGGGACGAGCAGTACTTC. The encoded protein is CASSVVETWDEQYF.

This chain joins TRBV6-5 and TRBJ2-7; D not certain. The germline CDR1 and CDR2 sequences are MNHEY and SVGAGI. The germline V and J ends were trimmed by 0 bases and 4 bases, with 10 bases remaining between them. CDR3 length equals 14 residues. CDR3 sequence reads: CASSYSNPGYEQYF. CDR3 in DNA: TGTGCCAGCAGTTACTCGAACCCCGGTTACGAGCAGTACTTC.

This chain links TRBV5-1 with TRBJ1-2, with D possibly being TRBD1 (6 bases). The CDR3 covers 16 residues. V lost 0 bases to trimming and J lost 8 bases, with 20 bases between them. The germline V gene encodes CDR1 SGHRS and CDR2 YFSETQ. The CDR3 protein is CASSLAGTYRDSGYTF. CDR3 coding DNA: TGCGCCAGCAGCTTGGCTGGGACCTACAGGGACTCGGGCTACACCTTC.

The CDR3 loop is CASSPSRRTGNSPLHF. In DNA form, the CDR3 reads TGTGCCAGCAGCCCTTCGCGGCGGACAGGCAATTCACCCCTCCACTTT. The V gene is TRBV7-2, the J gene TRBJ1-6; 7 positions match TRBD1. The trim removed 5 bases at V and 7 bases at J, leaving 11 bases unmatched. Germline V CDR1 and CDR2: SGHTA, FQGNSA. The CDR3 is 16 residues long.

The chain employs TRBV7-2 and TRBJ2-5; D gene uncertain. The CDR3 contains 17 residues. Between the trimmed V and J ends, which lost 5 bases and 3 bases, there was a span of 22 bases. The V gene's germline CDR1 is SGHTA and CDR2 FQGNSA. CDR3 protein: CASSRMGLSLREETQYF. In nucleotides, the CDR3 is TGTGCCAGCAGCCGGATGGGTTTATCCCTCCGGGAAGAGACCCAGTACTTC.

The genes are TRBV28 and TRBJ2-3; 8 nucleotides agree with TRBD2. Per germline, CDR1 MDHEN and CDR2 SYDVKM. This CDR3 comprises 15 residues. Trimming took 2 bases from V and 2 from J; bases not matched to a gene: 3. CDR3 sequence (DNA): TGTGCCAGCAGTTTAACCGGGGGGGCCACAGATACGCAGTATTTT. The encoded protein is CASSLTGGATDTQYF.

Here the CDR3 reads CASSILPATNEKLFF. The CDR3 DNA reads TGTGCCAGTAGTATACTCCCGGCGACTAATGAAAAACTGTTTTTT. The rearrangement joins TRBV19 to TRBJ1-4; D is uncertain. This CDR3 contains 15 residues. The germline CDR1 and CDR2 sequences are LNHDA and SQIVND (reference sequence). The V end lost 2 bases, the J end lost 2 bases, and 9 bases lay between the germline ends.

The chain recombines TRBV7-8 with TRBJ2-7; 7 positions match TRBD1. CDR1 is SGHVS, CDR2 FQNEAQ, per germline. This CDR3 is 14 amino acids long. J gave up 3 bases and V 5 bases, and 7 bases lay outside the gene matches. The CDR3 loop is CASSRTGRFYEQYF. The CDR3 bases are TGTGCCAGCAGCAGGACAGGAAGGTTCTACGAGCAGTACTTC.

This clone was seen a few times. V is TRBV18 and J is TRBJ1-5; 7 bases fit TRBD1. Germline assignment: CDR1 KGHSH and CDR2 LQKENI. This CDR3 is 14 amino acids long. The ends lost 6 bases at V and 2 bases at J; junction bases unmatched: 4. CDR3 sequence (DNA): TGTGCCAGCTCCGAAGGACAGGGCAATCAGCCCCAGCATTTT. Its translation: CASSEGQGNQPQHF.

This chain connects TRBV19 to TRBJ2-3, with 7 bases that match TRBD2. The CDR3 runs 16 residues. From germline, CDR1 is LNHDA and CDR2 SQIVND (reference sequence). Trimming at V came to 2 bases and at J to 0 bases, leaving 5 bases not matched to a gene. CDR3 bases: TGTGCCAGTAGTATAACGGCTAGCGGAAGCACAGATACGCAGTATTTT. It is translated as CASSITASGSTDTQYF.

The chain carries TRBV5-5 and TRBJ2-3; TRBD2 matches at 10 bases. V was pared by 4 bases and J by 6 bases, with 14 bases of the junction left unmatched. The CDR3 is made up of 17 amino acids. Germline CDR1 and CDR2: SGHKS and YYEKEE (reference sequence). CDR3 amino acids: CASSPGLAEPAGDTQYF. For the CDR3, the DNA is TGTGCCAGCAGCCCCGGACTAGCGGAGCCCGCCGGGGATACGCAGTATTTT.

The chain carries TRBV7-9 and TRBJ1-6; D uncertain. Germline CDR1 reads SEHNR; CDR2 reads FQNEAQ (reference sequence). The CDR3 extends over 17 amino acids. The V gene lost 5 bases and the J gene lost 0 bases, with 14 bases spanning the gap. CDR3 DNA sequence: TGTGCCAGCAGCCATGGCGACCGGAGCTCCTATAATTCACCCCTCCACTTT. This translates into CASSHGDRSSYNSPLHF.

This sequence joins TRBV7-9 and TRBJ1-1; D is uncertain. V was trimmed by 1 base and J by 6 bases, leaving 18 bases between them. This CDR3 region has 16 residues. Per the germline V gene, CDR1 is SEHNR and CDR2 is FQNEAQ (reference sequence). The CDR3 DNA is TGTGCCAGCAGCTTAGTGGCAGTGGGGTGGGAAGCTGAAGCTTTCTTT. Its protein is CASSLVAVGWEAEAFF.

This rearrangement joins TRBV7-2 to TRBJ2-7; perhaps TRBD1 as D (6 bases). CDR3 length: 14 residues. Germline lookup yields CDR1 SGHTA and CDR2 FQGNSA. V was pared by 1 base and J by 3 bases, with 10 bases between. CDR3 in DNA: TGTGCCAGCAGCTTAGATGCAGGGGACTACGAGCAGTACTTC. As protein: CASSLDAGDYEQYF.

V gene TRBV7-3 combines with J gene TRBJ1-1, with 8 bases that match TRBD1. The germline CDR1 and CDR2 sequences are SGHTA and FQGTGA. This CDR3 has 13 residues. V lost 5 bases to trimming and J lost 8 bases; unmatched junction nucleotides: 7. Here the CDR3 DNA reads TGTGCCAGCAGCGTAGACAGGGGAGGCGAAGCTTTCTTT. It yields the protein CASSVDRGGEAFF.

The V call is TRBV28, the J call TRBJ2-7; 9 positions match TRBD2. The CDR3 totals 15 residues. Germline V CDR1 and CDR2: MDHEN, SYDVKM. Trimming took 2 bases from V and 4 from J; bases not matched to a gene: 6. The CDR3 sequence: CASSLGGSGRYEQYF. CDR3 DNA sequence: TGTGCCAGCAGTTTAGGTGGTAGCGGGAGATACGAGCAGTACTTC.

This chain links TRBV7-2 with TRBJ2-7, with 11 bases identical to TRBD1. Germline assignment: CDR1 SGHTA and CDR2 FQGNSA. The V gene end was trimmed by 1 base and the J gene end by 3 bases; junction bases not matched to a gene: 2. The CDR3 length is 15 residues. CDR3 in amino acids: CASSLGGTGGYEQYF. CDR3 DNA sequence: TGTGCCAGCAGCTTAGGCGGGACAGGGGGCTACGAGCAGTACTTC. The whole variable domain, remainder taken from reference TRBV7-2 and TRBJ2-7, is GAGVSQSPSNKVTEKGKDVELRCDPISGHTALYWYRQSLGQGLEFLIYFQGNSAPDKSGLPSDRFSAERTGGSVSTLTIQRTQQEDSAVYLCASSLGGTGGYEQYFGPGTRLTVT.

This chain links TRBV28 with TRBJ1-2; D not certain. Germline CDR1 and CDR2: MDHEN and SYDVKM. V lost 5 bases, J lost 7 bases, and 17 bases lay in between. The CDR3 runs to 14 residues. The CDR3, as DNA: TGTGCCAGCAGTGACTCTACGGTCGGCGGTGGCTACACCTTC. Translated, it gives CASSDSTVGGGYTF.

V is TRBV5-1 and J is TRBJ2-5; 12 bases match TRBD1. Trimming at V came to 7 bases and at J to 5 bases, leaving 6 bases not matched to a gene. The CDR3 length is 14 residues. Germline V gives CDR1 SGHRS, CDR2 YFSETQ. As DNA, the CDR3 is TGCGCCAGCTCCGGGACAGGGGGCATGGAGACCCAGTACTTC. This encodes CASSGTGGMETQYF.

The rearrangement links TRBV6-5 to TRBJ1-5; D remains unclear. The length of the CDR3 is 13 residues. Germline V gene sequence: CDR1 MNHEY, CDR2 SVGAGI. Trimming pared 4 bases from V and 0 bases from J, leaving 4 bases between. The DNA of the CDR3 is TGTGCCAGCAGTTTCTATAGCAATCAGCCCCAGCATTTT. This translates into CASSFYSNQPQHF.

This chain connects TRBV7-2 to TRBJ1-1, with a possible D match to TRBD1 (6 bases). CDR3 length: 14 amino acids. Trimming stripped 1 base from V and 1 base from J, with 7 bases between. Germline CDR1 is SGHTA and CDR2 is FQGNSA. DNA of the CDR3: TGTGCCAGCAGCTTAGGACAGGCGAACACTGAAGCTTTCTTT. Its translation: CASSLGQANTEAFF.

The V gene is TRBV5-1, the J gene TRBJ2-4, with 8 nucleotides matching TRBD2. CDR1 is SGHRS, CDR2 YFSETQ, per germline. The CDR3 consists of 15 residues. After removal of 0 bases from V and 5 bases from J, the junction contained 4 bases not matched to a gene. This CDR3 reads CASSLVPGRENIQYF. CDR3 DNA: TGCGCCAGCAGCTTGGTACCCGGGAGGGAAAACATTCAGTACTTC.